This TCR beta chain appears in the sequencing data of a study of T cell changes during pregnancy in multiple sclerosis. The CDR3 runs to 15 residues. The ends lost 4 bases at V and 7 bases at J; junction bases unmatched: 8. Germline V lookup: CDR1 SNHLY, CDR2 FYNNEI. TCRdb's copy holds only in-frame clones and misses some; the assay was immunoSEQ multiplex PCR. Seen here are 13,000 or so clones, 90% to 95% observed once, and the top ten hold approximately 2.8%. The starting material was peripheral blood, obtained in the second trimester of pregnancy. J is TRBJ1-5 and V is TRBV2, with 9 bases fitting TRBD1. The clonotype comes from a female donor in good health, enrolled as a control in a pregnancy study. The CDR3 DNA reads as TGTGCCAGCAGTGGTACTTGGACAGGGGAGCAGCCCCAGCATTTT. Its translation is CASSGTWTGEQPQHF. Based on the CDR3 plus reference TRBV2 and TRBJ1-5, the full variable domain is EPEVTQTPSHQVTQMGQEVILRCVPISNHLYFYWYRQILGQKVEFLVSFYNNEISEKSEIFDDQFSVERPDGSNFTLKIRSTKLEDSAMYFCASSGTWTGEQPQHFGDGTRLSIL.